The T cell receptor beta chain under discussion was sequenced for a study of T cells in Graves' hyperthyroidism and ophthalmopathy. There were TCR beta CDR3 regions amplified from RNA transcripts. The HTBI primer set was used in a first-round RT-PCR of the TCR CDR3. TCRdb called the multiplex PCR reads again in MiXCR, with one record for every CDR3 protein. The sample has some 370,000 distinct CDR3 sequences, 11% to 15% seen once. V lost 3 bases, J lost 4 bases, and 2 bases stayed unmatched. CDR1 is MGHRA, CDR2 YSYEKL, per germline. The CDR3 spans 13 residues. V and J are TRBV4-1 and TRBJ2-5; 7 nucleotides align to TRBD1. The sequence derives from a man over 45 with Graves' ophthalmopathy. Sequenced sample: blood. The CDR3 DNA sequence: TGCGCCAGCAGCCACTACAGGGGAGAGACCCAGTACTTC. As protein: CASSHYRGETQYF.